This T cell receptor (beta chain) stems from a study of cytomegalovirus exposure and HLA in healthy donors. The germline V gene has CDR1 GTSNPN and CDR2 SVGIG (reference sequence). This CDR3 contains 14 residues. Losses at the gene ends were 0 bases for V and 4 bases for J; bases not matched to a gene: 1. Both 60 Vbeta primers and 13 Jbeta primers went into the PCR. TCRdb's table, derived via immunoSEQ multiplex PCR, lists solely in-frame clones and lacks some. This table lists some 200,000 clones. The chain couples TRBV30 to TRBJ2-3; 10 bases line up with TRBD1. The TCR was taken from a man aged 25 to 40 in good health and CMV-seronegative. Source material: PBMCs. DNA for the CDR3: TGTGCCTGGAGTGTTGGACAGGGGGCAGATACGCAGTATTTT. As protein: CAWSVGQGADTQYF.